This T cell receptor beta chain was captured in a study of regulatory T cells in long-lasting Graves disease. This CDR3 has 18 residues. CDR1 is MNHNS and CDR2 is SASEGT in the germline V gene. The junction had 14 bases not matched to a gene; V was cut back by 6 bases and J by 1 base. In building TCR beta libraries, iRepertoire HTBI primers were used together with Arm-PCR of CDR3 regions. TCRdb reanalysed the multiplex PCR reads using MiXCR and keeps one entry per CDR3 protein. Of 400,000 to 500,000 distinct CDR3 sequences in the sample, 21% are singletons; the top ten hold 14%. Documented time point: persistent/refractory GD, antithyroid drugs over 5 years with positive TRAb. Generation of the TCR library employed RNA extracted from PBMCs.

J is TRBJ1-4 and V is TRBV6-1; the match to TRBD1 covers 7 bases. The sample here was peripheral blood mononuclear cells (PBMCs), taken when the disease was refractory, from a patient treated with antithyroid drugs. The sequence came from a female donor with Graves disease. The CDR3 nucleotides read TGTGCCAGCAGCCTCAGGGGACAGCGTCGGCAAACTAATGAAAAACTGTTTTTT. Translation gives CASSLRGQRRQTNEKLFF.